This T cell receptor beta chain derives from a study of CD8 T cells in acute hepatitis C reinfection listed by TCRdb under 2021. About the investigation overall: Both during acute infection and after viral clearance, the study profiled the TCRbeta repertoire of CD8+ T cells that were specific for the HCV NS3-1073 epitope. Several spontaneous resolvers provided paired acute and follow-up samples. General conclusions and limits of the study: Because bulk sequencing was performed on the TCRbeta chain only, alphabeta pairing of public clonotypes could not be determined. All groups showed preferential use of the TRBV04 and TRBV06 gene families, a pattern that overrepresentation in the naive pool did not explain. Approximately 13 public clonotypes were found regardless of outcome, and V04-02/J02-02 was used by one public clonotype. NS3-1073 specific repertoires were highly diverse, with no significant diversity differences between acute resolver, follow-up resolver and acute chronic samples. Follow-up repertoires were not available for chronically infected subjects, because NS3-1073 specific cells were too rare to be sorted. CDR3 sequences shared with other epitopes were rare, and differing sequencing approaches may have limited exact matching.

This specimen's time point label, interpreted: naive CD8 control sorted from an acute-time-point sample. Enrolled in the Montreal Hepatitis C Cohort (HEPCO) in Canada, the donors were people who inject drugs, and these donors were followed every 3 months. Acute primary HCV infection was defined as a positive HCV RNA or antibody test that came after a negative test within the prior 24 weeks. Cells were surface stained with CD3, CD8 and CD45RO antibodies, and an aqua fixable dye was used to exclude dead cells. The cohort additionally had more than 5 subjects who developed chronic infection, which was defined as HCV RNA positivity at 24 weeks. Once thawed from cryostorage, peripheral blood mononuclear cells underwent negative selection via the MACS CD8+ T cell Isolation Kit to obtain CD8+ T cells. Cells were sorted on a BD FACSAria II cell sorter. Genomic DNA was extracted from FACS-sorted cells, and TCRbeta chains were sequenced through the commercial immunoSEQ service. In the source study's methods: The repertoire data were analyzed using ImmunoSEQ Analyzer software v3.0 and R v3.5.1. Only productive rearrangements were analyzed, because any sequences with stop codons or out-of-frame rearrangements were filtered out. Simpson diversity, Shannon entropy, CDR3 length and nucleotide addition metrics were obtained from the sequencing provider. Clonotypes were grouped by frequency as dominant, sub-dominant, low or lowest abundance, and most analyses excluded clonotypes below 0.1%. A CDR3 amino acid clonotype was designated public if detected in at least two subjects at a cumulative frequency of at least 0.5%. Here the immuneACCESS table is served through TCRdb, limited to in-frame sequences with V and J called. Missing clones are a known gap in these copies; in checked studies unresolved V genes cover under half, and the rest lacks a known reason. For V, J and clone size, that table is used; D and trimming come from the DNA. The sample table shows some 40,000 clones, and 80% to 90% are seen once. The ten top clones hold more than 0.4% of the sample.

Its CDR3 holds 12 amino acids, cysteine through phenylalanine. Solely the CDR3 DNA is kept, with 36 bases framed from the first base. On this clone: This clone's antigen is unknown. No per-base quality is available; no much larger clone lies one base away.

The sequence came from a man in his thirties or forties with chronic hepatitis C. The chain links TRBV21-1 with TRBJ1-1. TRBV21-1 is labeled a pseudogene. The specimen sequenced was naive CD8+ T cells from PBMCs. Reading the label with the study, this specimen's cell subset or site is: sorted total naive CD45RO-negative CD8+ T cells. The DNA sequence follows: TGTGCCAGCAGCAAAGTCGTGGGTGGAGCTTTCTTT. The encoded protein is CASSKVVGGAFF.